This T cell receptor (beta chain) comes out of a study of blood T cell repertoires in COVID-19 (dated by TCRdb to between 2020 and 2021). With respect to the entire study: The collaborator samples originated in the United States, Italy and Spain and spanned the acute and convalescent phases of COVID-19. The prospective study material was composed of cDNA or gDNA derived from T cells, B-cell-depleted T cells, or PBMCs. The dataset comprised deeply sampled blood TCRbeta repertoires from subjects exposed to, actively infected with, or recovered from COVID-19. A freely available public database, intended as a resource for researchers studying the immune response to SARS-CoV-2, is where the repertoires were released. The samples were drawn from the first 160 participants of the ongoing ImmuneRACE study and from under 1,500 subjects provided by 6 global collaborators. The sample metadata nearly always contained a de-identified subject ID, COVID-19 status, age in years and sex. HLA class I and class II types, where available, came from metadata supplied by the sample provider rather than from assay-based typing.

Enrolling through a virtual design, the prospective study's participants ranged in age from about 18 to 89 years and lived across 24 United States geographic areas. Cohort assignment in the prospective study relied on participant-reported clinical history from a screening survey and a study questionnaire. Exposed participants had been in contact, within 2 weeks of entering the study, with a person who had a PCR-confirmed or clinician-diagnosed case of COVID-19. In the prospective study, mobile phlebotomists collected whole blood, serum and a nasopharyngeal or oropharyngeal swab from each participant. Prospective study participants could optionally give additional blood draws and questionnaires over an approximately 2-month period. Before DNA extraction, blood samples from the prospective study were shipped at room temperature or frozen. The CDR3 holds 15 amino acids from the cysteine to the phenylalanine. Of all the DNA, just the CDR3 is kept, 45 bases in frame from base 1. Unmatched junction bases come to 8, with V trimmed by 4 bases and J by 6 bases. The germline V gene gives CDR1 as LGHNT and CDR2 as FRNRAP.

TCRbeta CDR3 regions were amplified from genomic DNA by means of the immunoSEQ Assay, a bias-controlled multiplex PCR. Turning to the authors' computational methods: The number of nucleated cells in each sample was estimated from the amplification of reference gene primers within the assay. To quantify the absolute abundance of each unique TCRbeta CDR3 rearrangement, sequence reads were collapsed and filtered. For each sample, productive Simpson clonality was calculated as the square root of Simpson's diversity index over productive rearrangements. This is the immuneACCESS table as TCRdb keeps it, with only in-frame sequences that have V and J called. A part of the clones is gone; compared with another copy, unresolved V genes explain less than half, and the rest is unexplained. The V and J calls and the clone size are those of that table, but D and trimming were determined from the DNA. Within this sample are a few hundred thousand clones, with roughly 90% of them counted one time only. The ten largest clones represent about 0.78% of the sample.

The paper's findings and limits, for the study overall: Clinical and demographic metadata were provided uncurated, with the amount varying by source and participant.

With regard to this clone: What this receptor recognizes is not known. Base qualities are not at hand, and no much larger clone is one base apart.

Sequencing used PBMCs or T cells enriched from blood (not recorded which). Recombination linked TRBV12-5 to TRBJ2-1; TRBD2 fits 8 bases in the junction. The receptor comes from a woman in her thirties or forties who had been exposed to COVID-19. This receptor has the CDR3 CASGWVAGGGNEQFF. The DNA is TGTGCTAGTGGTTGGGTCGCGGGAGGTGGCAATGAGCAGTTCTTC.